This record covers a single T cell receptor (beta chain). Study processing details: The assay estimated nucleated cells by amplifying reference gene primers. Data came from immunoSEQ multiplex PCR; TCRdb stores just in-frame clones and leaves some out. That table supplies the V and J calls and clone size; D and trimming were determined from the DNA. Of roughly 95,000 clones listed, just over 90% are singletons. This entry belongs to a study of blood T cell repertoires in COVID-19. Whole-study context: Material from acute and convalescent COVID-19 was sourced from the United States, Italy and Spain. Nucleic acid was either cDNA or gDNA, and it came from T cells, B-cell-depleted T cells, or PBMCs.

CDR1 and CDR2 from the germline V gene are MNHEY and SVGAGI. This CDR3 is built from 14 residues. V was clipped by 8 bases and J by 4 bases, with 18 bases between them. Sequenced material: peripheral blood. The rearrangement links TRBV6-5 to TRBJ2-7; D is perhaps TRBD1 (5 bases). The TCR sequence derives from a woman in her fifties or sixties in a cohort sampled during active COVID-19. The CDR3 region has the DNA TGTGCCAGCGACGAGAGACAGAAAATTTACGAGCAGTACTTC. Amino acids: CASDERQKIYEQYF.